These 7 T cell receptor beta chains were all obtained from the same sample, sequenced in a study of blood T cell repertoires in COVID-19 (dated by TCRdb to the early 2020s). Libraries were made using the immunoSEQ multiplex PCR assay. TCRdb's version of the immuneACCESS table is confined to in-frame rearrangements and falls short of the full clone set. An unresolved V gene accounts for under half of the shortfall where checked; the remainder is of unknown origin. The sample contains 200,000 or so clones, about four fifths of them found a single time. The ten biggest clones cover roughly 6.9% of the sample. The material sequenced was PBMCs or T cells enriched from blood (not recorded which). These receptors were obtained from a man between 35 and 55 years old who had recovered from COVID-19.

This chain uses TRBV19 with TRBJ1-5; 11 bases match TRBD1. The CDR3 covers 17 residues. Germline V CDR1 and CDR2: LNHDA, SQIVND (reference sequence). J gave up 4 bases and V 4 bases, and 9 bases lay outside the gene matches. The CDR3 DNA is TGTGCCAGTAGTACCCGGACAGGGGGCTTTGGGAATCAGCCCCAGCATTTT. It encodes CASSTRTGGFGNQPQHF.

The chain uses TRBV30 and TRBJ2-5, with D possibly TRBD2 on 7 matching bases. The germline CDR1 and CDR2 sequences are GTSNPN and SVGIG (reference sequence). CDR3 length equals 14 residues. Between the trimmed V and J ends, which lost 3 bases and 4 bases, there was a span of 15 bases. The CDR3 DNA sequence: TGTGCCTGGAGGCTCACGGGGGGCGGAGAGACCCAGTACTTC. This encodes CAWRLTGGGETQYF. Full variable domain (rest looked up from reference TRBV30 and TRBJ2-5): SQTIHQWPATLVQPVGSPLSLECTVEGTSNPNLYWYRQAAGRGLQLLFYSVGIGQISSEVPQNLSASRPQDRQFILSSKKLLLSDSGFYLCAWRLTGGGETQYFGPGTRLLVL.

J is TRBJ2-1 and V is TRBV6-2 or TRBV6-3; 8 bases align to TRBD2. From germline, CDR1 is MNHEY and CDR2 SVGEGT. There are 15 residues in the CDR3. The trim removed 6 bases at V and 6 bases at J, leaving 10 bases unmatched. The CDR3 sequence is CASSPGGSGINEQFF. As DNA, the CDR3 is TGTGCCAGCAGCCCTGGCGGTAGCGGGATCAATGAGCAGTTCTTC.

The chain couples TRBV5-8 to TRBJ1-1, with D perhaps TRBD1 (5 bases). Germline CDR1 reads SGHTS; CDR2 reads YDEGEE. Trimming cost V 0 bases and J 4 bases, with 10 bases left between them. CDR3 length equals 14 residues. The CDR3 DNA sequence: TGTGCCAGCAGCTTGGTGCGGGGGGGCACTGAAGCTTTCTTT. It is translated as CASSLVRGGTEAFF.

This clone was seen a few times. Within the sample, other DNA sequences also encode this same CDR3. The rearrangement uses TRBV18 and TRBJ1-2, with TRBD1 identical over 8 bases. CDR3 length: 14 amino acids. Germline CDR1 KGHSH, CDR2 LQKENI. V lost 3 bases to trimming and J lost 7 bases; unmatched junction nucleotides: 7. The CDR3 here is CASSPLDRDAGYTF. The DNA of the CDR3 is TGTGCCAGCTCACCTCTGGACAGGGATGCTGGCTACACCTTC.

The sample holds a few counts of this clone. The chain uses TRBV6-5 and TRBJ1-1, with D maybe TRBD1 (5 bases). From germline, CDR1 is MNHEY and CDR2 SVGAGI. This CDR3 has 13 residues. Trimming removed 5 bases from V and 1 base from J, with 8 bases in between. This chain's CDR3 is CASSTTENTEAFF. CDR3 in DNA: TGTGCCAGCAGTACGACAGAGAACACTGAAGCTTTCTTT.

The chain carries TRBV5-1 and TRBJ1-1; 8 bases line up with TRBD1. The CDR3 length is 15 residues. Trimming at V came to 2 bases and at J to 5 bases, leaving 8 bases not matched to a gene. Germline assignment: CDR1 SGHRS and CDR2 YFSETQ. The CDR3 sequence: CASSLPNRGSTEAFF. The CDR3 DNA follows: TGCGCCAGCAGCTTACCTAACAGGGGGTCGACTGAAGCTTTCTTT.